This paragraph reports one T cell receptor beta chain. As yet, its antigen is unknown. This sample is part of a study of blood T cells in healthy people across ages. Overall study context: Through template switching, about one barcoded beta molecule was captured per two T cells, as measured in model experiments. The study, taken as a whole, reports: Measured against age, TCR beta diversity per million T cells decreased in a roughly linear manner. There were more naive CD4+ cells and higher diversity in long-lived donors than in aged donors.

V lost 2 bases and J lost 4; bases outside the gene matches: 6. Germline V lookup: CDR1 KGHDR, CDR2 SFDVKD. The CDR3 length is 15 residues. The second PCR ran roughly 6 to 12 cycles with a sample-barcoded 5' primer and J-beta primers. TCRdb reprocessed the 5' RACE reads via MiXCR and lists one record per CDR3 protein. The sample lists some 860,000 distinct CDR3 sequences, roughly three fifths occurring once. V and J are TRBV24-1 and TRBJ1-2; 7 bases match TRBD1. The sequenced material came from blood. The TCR comes from a middle-aged man in good health. DNA of the CDR3: TGTGCCACCAGTGATTCCCCGACAGGGATCTATGGCTACACCTTC. This encodes CATSDSPTGIYGYTF.